The rows below give T cell receptor beta chains drawn from one sample of a study of CD8 T cells in ankylosing spondylitis. TCRdb used MiXCR to reprocess the 5' RACE reads, holding one entry per CDR3 protein. The table includes 100,000 to 150,000 distinct CDR3 sequences, around 7% detected once. The sequencing sample was made of blood, either unsorted or a sorted T cell fraction (not recorded which). Receptors originate from a male donor with ankylosing spondylitis or in good health (not recorded which). CDR3s include the opening cysteine and the closing phenylalanine or tryptophan. A D gene is named only where the DNA matches it firmly. Expanded clones get a size class; other rows say once, few or many, or leave the size out.

clone_size	d_call	v_call	j_call	cdr3_nt	cdr3_aa
-	TRBD1	TRBV18	TRBJ2-3	TGTGCCAGCTCCCAGTTCCTCGGGACAGGGTATACAGATACGCAGTATTTT	CASSQFLGTGYTDTQYF
many	-	TRBV5-1	TRBJ2-7	TGCGCCAGCAGCTTGGAATGGGGAAAGGGACCCTACGAGCAGTACTTC	CASSLEWGKGPYEQYF
few	-	TRBV5-1	TRBJ2-2	TGCGCCAGCAGCTTGTTTTCTTCGGGGGACACCGGGGAGCTGTTTTTT	CASSLFSSGDTGELFF
many	-	TRBV12-3/TRBV12-4	TRBJ2-7	TGTGCCAGCAGTTTACAGACAGGATCCTACGAGCAGTACTTC	CASSLQTGSYEQYF
many	TRBD1	TRBV7-3	TRBJ2-2	TGTGCCAGCAGCTCGGGACAGCACACCGGGGAGCTGTTTTTT	CASSSGQHTGELFF
many	-	TRBV3-1	TRBJ1-1	TGTGCCAGCAGCCAAGATGAGGGCACTGAAGCTTTCTTT	CASSQDEGTEAFF
many	TRBD1	TRBV7-9	TRBJ1-1	TGTGCCAGCAGCTTAGCAGGGGGCAAGACTGAAGCTTTCTTT	CASSLAGGKTEAFF
many	TRBD2	TRBV11-1	TRBJ2-1	TGTGCCAGCAGCTTACCCCTCCGCCTAGCGGGAGGGGTTAATGAGCAGTTCTTC	CASSLPLRLAGGVNEQFF
many	-	TRBV6-1	TRBJ2-7	TGTGCCAGCAGAGGGGGACACGATCTCTCCTACGAGCAGTACTTC	CASRGGHDLSYEQYF
many	-	TRBV28	TRBJ1-4	TGTGCCAGCAGCTCCGGGGGTGAGGGTGAAAAACTGTTTTTT	CASSSGGEGEKLFF
many	-	TRBV28	TRBJ2-3	TGTGCCAGCAGTTTTTTTTCGCGGGAAACGCAGTATTTT	CASSFFSRETQYF
-	-	TRBV29-1	TRBJ2-2	TGCAGCGTTGTATCGGGACTGAGAAACACCGGGGAGCTGTTTTTT	CSVVSGLRNTGELFF